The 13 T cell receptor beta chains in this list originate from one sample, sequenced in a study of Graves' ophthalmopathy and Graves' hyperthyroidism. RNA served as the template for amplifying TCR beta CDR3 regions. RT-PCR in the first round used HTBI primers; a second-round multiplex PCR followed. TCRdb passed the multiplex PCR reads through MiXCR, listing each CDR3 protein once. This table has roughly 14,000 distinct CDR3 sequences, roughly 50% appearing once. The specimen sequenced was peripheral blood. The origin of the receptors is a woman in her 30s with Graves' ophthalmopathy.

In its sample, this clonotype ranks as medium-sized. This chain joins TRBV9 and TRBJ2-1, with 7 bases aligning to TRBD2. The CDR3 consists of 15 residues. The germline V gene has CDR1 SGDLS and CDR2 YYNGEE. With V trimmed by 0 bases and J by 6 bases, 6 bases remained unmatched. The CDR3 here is CASSVVAGEVNEQFF. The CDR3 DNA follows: TGTGCCAGCAGCGTAGTCGCGGGAGAGGTCAATGAGCAGTTCTTC.

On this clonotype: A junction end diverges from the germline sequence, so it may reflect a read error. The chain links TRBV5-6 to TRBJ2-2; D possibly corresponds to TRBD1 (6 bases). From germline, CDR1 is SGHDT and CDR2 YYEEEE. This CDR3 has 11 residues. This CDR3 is CASGSSGEMFF. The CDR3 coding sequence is TGTGCCAGCGGATCCTCAGGGGAGATGTTTTTT.

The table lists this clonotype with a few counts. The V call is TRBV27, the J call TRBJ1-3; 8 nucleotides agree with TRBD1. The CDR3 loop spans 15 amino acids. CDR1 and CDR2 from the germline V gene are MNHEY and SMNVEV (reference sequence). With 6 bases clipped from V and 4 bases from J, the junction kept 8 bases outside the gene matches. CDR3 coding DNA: TGTGCCAGCAGCTATAACAGGGGGAGAGGAAACACCATATATTTT. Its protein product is CASSYNRGRGNTIYF.

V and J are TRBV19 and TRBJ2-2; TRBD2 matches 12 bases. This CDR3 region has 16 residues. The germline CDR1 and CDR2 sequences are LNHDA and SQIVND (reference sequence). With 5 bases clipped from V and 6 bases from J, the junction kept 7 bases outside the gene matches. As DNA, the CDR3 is TGTGCCAGTAGTCTCCAACTAGCGGGAGGTTCCGGGGAGCTGTTTTTT. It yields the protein CASSLQLAGGSGELFF.

The DNA for the CDR3 is TGTGCCAGCAGCTTAAATCTGGGGAGCGAGCAGTACTTC. It translates to CASSLNLGSEQYF. The rearrangement joins TRBV11-3 to TRBJ2-7, with D tentatively TRBD2 (5 bases). The CDR3 spans 13 residues. Trimming took off 2 bases at V and 6 bases at J, with 11 bases between the two ends. Germline V gives CDR1 SGHNT, CDR2 YENEEA.

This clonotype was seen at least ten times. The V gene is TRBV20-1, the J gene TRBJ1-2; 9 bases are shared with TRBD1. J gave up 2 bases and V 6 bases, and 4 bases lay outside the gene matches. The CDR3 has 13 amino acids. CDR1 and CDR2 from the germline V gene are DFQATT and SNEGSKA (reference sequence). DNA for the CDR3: TGCAGTGCCGGGACAGGGAGGAACTATGGCTACACCTTC. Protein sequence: CSAGTGRNYGYTF.

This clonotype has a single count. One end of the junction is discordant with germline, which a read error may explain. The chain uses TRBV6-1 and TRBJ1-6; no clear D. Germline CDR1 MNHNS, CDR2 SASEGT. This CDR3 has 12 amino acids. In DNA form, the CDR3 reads TGTGCCAGCAGTCCCTATAATTCGCCCCTCCACTTT. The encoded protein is CASSPYNSPLHF.

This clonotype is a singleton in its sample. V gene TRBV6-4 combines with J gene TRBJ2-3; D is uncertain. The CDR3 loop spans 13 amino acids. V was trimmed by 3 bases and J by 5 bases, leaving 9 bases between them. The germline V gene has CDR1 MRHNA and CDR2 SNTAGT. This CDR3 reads CASSEGTIDTQYF. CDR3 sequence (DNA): TGTGCCAGCAGTGAGGGCACCATAGATACGCAGTATTTT.

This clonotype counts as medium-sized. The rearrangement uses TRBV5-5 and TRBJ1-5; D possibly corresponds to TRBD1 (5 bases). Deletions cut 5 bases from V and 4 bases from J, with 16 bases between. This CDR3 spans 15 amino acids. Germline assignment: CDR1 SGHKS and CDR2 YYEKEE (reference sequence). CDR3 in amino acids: CASSSRDGFNQPQHF. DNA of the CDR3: TGTGCCAGCAGTTCCCGGGACGGGTTTAATCAGCCCCAGCATTTT.

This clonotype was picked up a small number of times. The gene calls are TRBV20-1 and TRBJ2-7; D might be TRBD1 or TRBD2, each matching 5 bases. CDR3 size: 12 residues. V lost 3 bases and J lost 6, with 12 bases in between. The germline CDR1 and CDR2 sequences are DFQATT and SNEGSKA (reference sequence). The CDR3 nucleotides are TGCAGTGCTAGGCCCTTCGGGGCCGAGCAGTACTTC. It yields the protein CSARPFGAEQYF.

CDR3 sequence: CASSEGAPRYYEQYF. CDR3 in DNA: TGTGCCAGCAGCGAGGGGGCACCTCGTTACTACGAGCAGTACTTC. The chain joins TRBV7-8 to TRBJ2-7; 7 positions match TRBD1. The CDR3 sequence is 15 residues long. The germline CDR1 and CDR2 sequences are SGHVS and FQNEAQ. Trimming at V came to 5 bases and at J to 3 bases, leaving 10 bases not matched to a gene.

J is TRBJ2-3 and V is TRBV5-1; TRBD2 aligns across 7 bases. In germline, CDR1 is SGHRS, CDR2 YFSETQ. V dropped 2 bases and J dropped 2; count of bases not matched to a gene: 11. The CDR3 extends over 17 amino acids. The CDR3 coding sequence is TGCGCCAGCAGCTTCTTCGTGAGAGGGACTAACACAGATACGCAGTATTTT. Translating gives CASSFFVRGTNTDTQYF.

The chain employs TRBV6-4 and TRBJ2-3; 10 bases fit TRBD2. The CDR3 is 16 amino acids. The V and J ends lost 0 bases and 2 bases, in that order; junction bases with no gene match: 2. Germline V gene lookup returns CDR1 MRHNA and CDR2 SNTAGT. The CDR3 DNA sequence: TGTGCCAGCAGTGACTCTACTAGCGGGAACACAGATACGCAGTATTTT. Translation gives CASSDSTSGNTDTQYF.